This T cell receptor beta chain was documented in a study of T cell responses to AZD1222 COVID-19 vaccine. Overall study: Pooled in the analysis were second doses at about 4 or about 12 weeks.

Overall study findings and caveats: Unmutated variant regions are reportedly targeted by nearly half of spike-specific TCRs.

The assay was immunoSEQ multiplex PCR, and TCRdb's table has in-frame clones only and misses some. In the table there are 84,000 or so clones, about 90% of which are singletons. Germline lookup yields CDR1 KGHSH and CDR2 LQKENI. The CDR3 is 13 amino acids. The germline V and J ends were trimmed by 6 bases and 3 bases, with 11 bases remaining between them. To note about this clone: Its antigen remains unidentified.

This TCR was sampled from an adult in good health. This chain links TRBV18 with TRBJ1-1; TRBD1 is a possible D gene (5 bases). The source was peripheral blood, collected on day 0 of AZD1222 vaccination. CDR3 DNA sequence: TGTGCCAGCTCCAGGGAAGCGTACACTGAAGCTTTCTTT. Translation: CASSREAYTEAFF.